This T cell receptor (beta chain) was observed in a study of control samples from healthy donors and cancer patients. Measured with immunoSEQ multiplex PCR; TCRdb has only the in-frame clones, and not every one. The sample carries some 140,000 clones, around 85% recorded once. Looked up from germline, CDR1 is SGHRS and CDR2 is YFSETQ. The V end was cut by 7 bases, the J end by 3 bases, with 10 bases between. The CDR3 contains 13 residues. This rearrangement joins TRBV5-1 to TRBJ2-2, with TRBD1 as a possible D gene (5 bases). The sequencing input was blood. This receptor was taken from a woman in her thirties in good health. CDR3 bases: TGCGCCAGCGGGGCCTCCTACACCGGGGAGCTGTTTTTT. It is translated as CASGASYTGELFF. The whole variable domain, filled in from reference TRBV5-1 and TRBJ2-2, reads KAGVTQTPRYLIKTRGQQVTLSCSPISGHRSVSWYQQTPGQGLQFLFEYFSETQRNKGNFPGRFSGRQFSNSRSEMNVSTLELGDSALYLCASGASYTGELFFGEGSRLTVL.